The 8 T cell receptor beta chains presented below share a single source sample, sequenced in a study of T cell repertoires in aging, cancer and after chemotherapy. A mixed TRB-A/B primer pool amplified rearranged TRB by multiplex touch-down PCR. In TCRdb, the multiplex PCR reads were re-called with MiXCR into one record per CDR3 protein. This table holds approximately 3,100 distinct CDR3 sequences, roughly 26% found once. TCR beta rearrangements were amplified from peripheral blood genomic DNA. The sequencing sample was made of blood. The receptors stem from a human donor with a solid tumor.

In the case of this clonotype: At one end the junction does not follow the germline gene, possibly because of a read error. This rearrangement joins TRBV6-1 to TRBJ1-6; TRBD1 is a possible D gene (5 bases). The CDR3 runs to 16 residues. Germline V lookup: CDR1 MNHNS, CDR2 SASEGT. In DNA form, the CDR3 reads TGTGCCAGCACCCGGGGGTCGGGGTCGGATAATTCACACCTCCACTTT. Its translation: CASTRGSGSDNSHLHF.

J is TRBJ2-4 and V is TRBV19; tentatively, D is TRBD1 or TRBD2 (6 bases each). The germline CDR1 and CDR2 sequences are LNHDA and SQIVND (reference sequence). Trimming pared 7 bases from V and 8 bases from J, leaving 24 bases between. The CDR3 is 16 residues long. As DNA, the CDR3 is TGTGCCAGTACCCCCGGAGGGGGGACATCCCTGGACATTCAGTACTTC. It encodes CASTPGGGTSLDIQYF. The entire variable domain, with the rest obtained from reference TRBV19 and TRBJ2-4, is as follows: DGGITQSPKYLFRKEGQNVTLSCEQNLNHDAMYWYRQDPGQGLRLIYYSQIVNDFQKGDIAEGYSVSREKKESFPLTVTSAQKNPTAFYLCASTPGGGTSLDIQYFGAGTRLSVL.

The chain carries TRBV6-4 and TRBJ2-3, with D possibly being TRBD1 (5 bases). Germline V gives CDR1 MRHNA, CDR2 SNTAGT. CDR3 size: 15 residues. The ends were cut back, 0 bases at V and 6 bases at J, with 13 bases in the middle. CDR3 DNA sequence: TGTGCCAGCAGTGACTCAAGTGGGAAGGGGGATACGCAGTATTTT. This gives the protein CASSDSSGKGDTQYF.

The chain employs TRBV19 and TRBJ1-4; 7 bases match TRBD1. This CDR3 has 14 amino acids. The junction had 5 bases not matched to a gene; V was cut back by 4 bases and J by 6 bases. Germline CDR1 reads LNHDA; CDR2 reads SQIVND (reference sequence). The CDR3 DNA sequence: TGTGCCAGTAGTACGACAGGACAGGATGAAAAACTGTTTTTT. Its protein is CASSTTGQDEKLFF. The full variable domain, completed using reference TRBV19 and TRBJ1-4, is DGGITQSPKYLFRKEGQNVTLSCEQNLNHDAMYWYRQDPGQGLRLIYYSQIVNDFQKGDIAEGYSVSREKKESFPLTVTSAQKNPTAFYLCASSTTGQDEKLFFGSGTQLSVL.

The chain employs TRBV7-2 and TRBJ2-7; either TRBD1 or TRBD2 may fit D (5 bases each). Deletions cut 2 bases from V and 4 bases from J, with 15 bases between. Germline V CDR1 and CDR2: SGHTA, FQGNSA. The CDR3 has 15 amino acids. The CDR3 region has the DNA TGTGCCAGCAGCTTACAACCGGGGCCCCAATACGAGCAGTACTTC. It encodes CASSLQPGPQYEQYF.

V is TRBV29-1 and J is TRBJ2-3, with 9 bases fitting TRBD2. With 4 bases clipped from V and 2 bases from J, the junction kept 4 bases outside the gene matches. Germline V gene sequence: CDR1 SQVTM, CDR2 ANQGSEA. The CDR3 is 14 residues long. The CDR3 DNA reads TGCAGCGTTGCCCTAGCGGGACCCACAGATACGCAGTATTTT. Protein: CSVALAGPTDTQYF.

This clonotype was found a few times. V usage is TRBV24-1 and J usage is TRBJ2-7; unclear D gene. The CDR3 consists of 14 residues. Germline V gene data show CDR1 as KGHDR and CDR2 as SFDVKD. Trimming took off 2 bases at V and 1 base at J, with 8 bases between the two ends. CDR3: CATSDSGQSYEQYF. In DNA form, the CDR3 reads TGTGCCACCAGTGATTCGGGCCAGTCCTACGAGCAGTACTTC.

This clonotype has a handful of counts. This sequence joins TRBV7-9 and TRBJ2-7; the D gene is possibly TRBD2 (7 bases). Germline values: CDR1 SEHNR, CDR2 FQNEAQ (reference sequence). Trimming removed 4 bases from V and 6 bases from J, with 16 bases in between. The CDR3 contains 14 residues. The CDR3, as DNA: TGTGCCAGCAGCTCGACAGTGGGAGGGGGCGAGCAGTACTTC. Protein: CASSSTVGGGEQYF.